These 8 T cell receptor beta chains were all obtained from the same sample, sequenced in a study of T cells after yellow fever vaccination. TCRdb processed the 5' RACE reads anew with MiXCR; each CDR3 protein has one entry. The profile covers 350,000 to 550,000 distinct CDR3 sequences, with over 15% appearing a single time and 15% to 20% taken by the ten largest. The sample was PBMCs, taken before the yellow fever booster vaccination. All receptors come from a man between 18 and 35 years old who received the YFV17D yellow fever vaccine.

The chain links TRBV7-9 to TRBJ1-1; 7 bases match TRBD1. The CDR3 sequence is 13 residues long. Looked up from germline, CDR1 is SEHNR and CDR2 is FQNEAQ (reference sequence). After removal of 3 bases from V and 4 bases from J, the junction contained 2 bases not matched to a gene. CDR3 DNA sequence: TGTGCCAGCAGCTTCCCAGGGGGCACTGAAGCTTTCTTT. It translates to CASSFPGGTEAFF.

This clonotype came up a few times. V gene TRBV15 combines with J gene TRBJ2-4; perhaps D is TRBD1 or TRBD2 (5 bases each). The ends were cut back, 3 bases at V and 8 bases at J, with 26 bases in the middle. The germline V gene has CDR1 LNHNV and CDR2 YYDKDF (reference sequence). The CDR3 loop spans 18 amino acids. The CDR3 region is CATSSTSIGTEPWDIQYF. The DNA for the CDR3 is TGTGCCACCAGCAGCACCAGTATAGGGACGGAACCTTGGGACATTCAGTACTTC.

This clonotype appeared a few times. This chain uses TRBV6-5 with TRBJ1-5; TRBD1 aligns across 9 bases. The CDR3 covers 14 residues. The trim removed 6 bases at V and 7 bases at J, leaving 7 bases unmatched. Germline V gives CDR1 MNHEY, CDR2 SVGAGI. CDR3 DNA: TGTGCCAGCAGACGCCGACAGGGGGGACAGCCCCAGCATTTT. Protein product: CASRRRQGGQPQHF.

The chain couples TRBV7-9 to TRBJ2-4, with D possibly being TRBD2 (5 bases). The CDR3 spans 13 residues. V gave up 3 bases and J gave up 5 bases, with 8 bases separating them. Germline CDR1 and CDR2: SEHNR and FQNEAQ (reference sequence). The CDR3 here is CASSFGNENIQYF. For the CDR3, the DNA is TGTGCCAGCAGCTTCGGGAACGAAAACATTCAGTACTTC.

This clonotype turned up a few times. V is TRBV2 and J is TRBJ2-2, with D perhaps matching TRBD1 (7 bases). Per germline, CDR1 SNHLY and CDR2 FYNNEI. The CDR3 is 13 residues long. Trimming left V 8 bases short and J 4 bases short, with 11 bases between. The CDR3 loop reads CASGGGGTGELFF. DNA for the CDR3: TGTGCCAGCGGAGGGGGCGGCACCGGGGAGCTGTTTTTT.

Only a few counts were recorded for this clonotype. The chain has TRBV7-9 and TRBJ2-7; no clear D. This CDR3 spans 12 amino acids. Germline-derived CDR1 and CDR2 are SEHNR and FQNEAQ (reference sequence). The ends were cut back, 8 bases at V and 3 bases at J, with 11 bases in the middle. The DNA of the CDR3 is TGTGCCAGCGCTGTGACCATCTACGAGCAGTACTTC. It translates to CASAVTIYEQYF.

CDR3 DNA: TGTGCCAGCAGCAGGGGGTTCAACTATGGCTACACCTTC. Amino acid sequence: CASSRGFNYGYTF. The chain employs TRBV12-3 or TRBV12-4 and TRBJ1-2, with TRBD1 matching over 7 bases. After removal of 6 bases from V and 2 bases from J, the junction contained 3 bases not matched to a gene. This CDR3 comprises 13 residues.

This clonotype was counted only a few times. CDR3 in amino acids: CAISEFGKGSNQPQHF. The CDR3 nucleotides read TGTGCCATCAGTGAGTTTGGCAAAGGGAGCAATCAGCCCCAGCATTTT. The chain employs TRBV10-3 and TRBJ1-5; D ambiguous. The V gene's germline CDR1 is ENHRY and CDR2 SYGVKD. V was shortened by 1 base and J by 1 base, with 11 bases between the two germline ends. The CDR3 loop spans 16 amino acids.